The clone carrying this T cell receptor beta chain was seen just once. The record originates from a study of T cell responses to AZD1222 COVID-19 vaccine. The CDR3 consists of 13 residues. The V end was cut by 1 base, the J end by 3 bases, with 6 bases between. Germline CDR1 SQVTM, CDR2 ANQGSEA. Sequenced by immunoSEQ multiplex PCR; TCRdb stores in-frame clones only, minus some. The sample contains some 150,000 clones, around 84% of which appear only once. The specimen comprised peripheral blood, sampled 28 days after the second AZD1222 dose. The rearrangement uses TRBV29-1 and TRBJ2-2; unclear D gene. The receptor was isolated from an adult who received the AZD1222 COVID-19 vaccine. CDR3 nucleotide sequence: TGCAGCGTTGAAGGGTGGGACACCGGGGAGCTGTTTTTT. It specifies CSVEGWDTGELFF.